This entry features one TCR beta chain sequence. This clonotype was seen ten or more times. The antigen it binds to is not known. No qualities accompany the bases; no much larger clone lies one base away. The data derive from a study of early T cells in non-severe SARS-CoV-2 infection (dated by TCRdb to 2020 to 2023). Study-level background: Bulk RNA from unsorted whole blood was used for TCR sequencing, so alpha and beta chains could not be paired.

Paper-wide results and their limitations: VDJdb matching was skewed toward anti-spike CD8 responses and likely underestimated virus-specific expansions, missing private and CD4 specificities.

Library preparation employed 5' RACE. TCRdb lists the instrument as NextSeq 500. Unique molecular identifiers were attached to individual cDNA molecules in the TCR library protocol so that sequencing error and PCR bias could be corrected. Sequencing covered both TCR alpha and beta chains, and within each sample the abundances of alpha and beta sequences were tightly co-correlated. The published analysis was carried out like this. V gene, J gene and CDR3 annotation of TCR sequences was performed with Decombinator V4. Expanded TCRs were defined as changing significantly between any two time points under a Poisson model with p below 0.0001. TCR abundances were normalised to the total number of TCRs sequenced per sample and expressed as counts per million. TRAV1-2 paired with TRAJ12, TRAJ20 or TRAJ33 defined MAIT TCRs, while TRAV10 paired with TRAJ18 defined iNKT TCRs. VDJdb, accessed 1 November 2021, was searched for CMV, EBV and SARS-CoV-2 annotated TCRs, excluding TCRs annotated for multiple antigens. TCRdb redid the processing of the public reads, applying fastp at Q25 and MiXCR, and retained in-frame beta chains. CDR3 protein sequences are deduplicated, and each keeps its most common genes and DNA. TCRdb's processing, not the study's, gives the V and J calls here. A total of 25,000 to 30,000 distinct CDR3 sequences appear in this sample, 3.5% to 4.5% of them only once. Around 6% of the sample is held by the ten biggest clonotypes.

Set within a cohort of healthcare workers in London, UK, this nested case-control study involved weekly PCR testing of nasopharyngeal swabs along with blood sampling. Healthcare workers were recruited between 23 and 31 March 2020, during the week of the UK lockdown, and were followed weekly for up to about 16 weeks. In the germline V gene (reference sequence), CDR1 corresponds to SGHKS and CDR2 to YYEKEE. V was cut back by 0 bases and J by 5 bases, leaving a gap of 2 bases between them. The CDR3 holds 11 amino acids from the cysteine to the phenylalanine. Just CDR3 DNA is preserved here, 33 bases in frame from base 1.

In this chain, TRBV5-5 is recombined with TRBJ2-5, with an unclear D gene assignment. The TCR was taken from an adult who was a healthcare worker with PCR-confirmed SARS-CoV-2 infection or an uninfected control (not recorded which). Material: whole blood. Here is the DNA: TGTGCCAGCAGCTTGGCGGAGACCCAGTACTTC. This is translated as CASSLAETQYF.